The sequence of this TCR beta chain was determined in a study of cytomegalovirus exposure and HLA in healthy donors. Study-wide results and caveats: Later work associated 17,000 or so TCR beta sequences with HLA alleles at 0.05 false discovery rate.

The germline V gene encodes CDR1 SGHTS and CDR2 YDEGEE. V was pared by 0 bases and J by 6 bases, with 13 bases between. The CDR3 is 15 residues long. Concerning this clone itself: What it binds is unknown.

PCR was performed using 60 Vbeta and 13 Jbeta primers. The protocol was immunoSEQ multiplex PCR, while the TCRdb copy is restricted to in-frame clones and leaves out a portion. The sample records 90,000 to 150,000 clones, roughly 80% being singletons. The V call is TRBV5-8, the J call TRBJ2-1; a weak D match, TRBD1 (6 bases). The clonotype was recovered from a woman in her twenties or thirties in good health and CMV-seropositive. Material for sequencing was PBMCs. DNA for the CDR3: TGTGCCAGCAGCTTGGGAAAATTCAGGGGCAATGAGCAGTTCTTC. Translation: CASSLGKFRGNEQFF.